This passage covers 14 T cell receptor beta chains from one sample sequenced in a study of T cells in lung cancer brain metastases. Only in-frame clones appear in the TCRdb table, and some are missing; sequencing was by immunoSEQ multiplex PCR. The sample contains roughly 3,200 clones, just under 90% of which appear only once. Sequencing was carried out using tumor tissue from the primary lung tumor. The receptor source for this set is a man between 60 and 70 years old with non-small cell lung cancer.

V and J are TRBV5-1 and TRBJ2-1, with a weak D call TRBD2 (5 bases). The CDR3 spans 16 residues. The germline CDR1 and CDR2 sequences are SGHRS and YFSETQ. V lost 0 bases, J lost 8 bases, and 18 bases lay in between. In DNA form, the CDR3 reads TGCGCCAGCAGCTTGGCGGGCGGGTGGGGTTCGGATGAGCAGTTCTTC. Its protein is CASSLAGGWGSDEQFF.

The chain is built from TRBV4-2 and TRBJ2-6; no clear D gene. Deletions cut 2 bases from V and 2 bases from J, with 1 base between. Germline assignment: CDR1 LGHNA and CDR2 YNFKEQ. The CDR3 totals 13 residues. This CDR3 reads CASSQTGANVLTF. DNA of the CDR3: TGTGCCAGCAGCCAAACTGGGGCCAACGTCCTGACTTTC.

The chain combines TRBV30 with TRBJ2-5; D is perhaps TRBD1 (6 bases). V gave up 3 bases and J gave up 4 bases, with 15 bases separating them. This CDR3 region has 14 residues. The germline V gene encodes CDR1 GTSNPN and CDR2 SVGIG (reference sequence). The CDR3 region has the DNA TGTGCCTGGAGGAAGAATGGGGGCCTAGAGACCCAGTACTTC. This codes for CAWRKNGGLETQYF. The full variable domain, in which reference TRBV30 and TRBJ2-5 provide the parts outside the CDR3, is SQTIHQWPATLVQPVGSPLSLECTVEGTSNPNLYWYRQAAGRGLQLLFYSVGIGQISSEVPQNLSASRPQDRQFILSSKKLLLSDSGFYLCAWRKNGGLETQYFGPGTRLLVL.

The V gene is TRBV4-2, the J gene TRBJ1-4; D gene uncertain. Germline V gene sequence: CDR1 LGHNA, CDR2 YNFKEQ. Deletions cut 8 bases from V and 4 bases from J, with 17 bases between. CDR3 length: 15 amino acids. The CDR3 sequence is CASGSLLGFNEKLFF. The DNA for the CDR3 is TGTGCCAGCGGCTCCCTTTTGGGCTTTAATGAAAAACTGTTTTTT.

J is TRBJ2-2 and V is TRBV5-6, with 11 bases aligning to TRBD1. The CDR3 extends over 15 amino acids. J lost 7 bases, V lost 4 bases, and 6 bases had no gene match. The germline gives CDR1 SGHDT, CDR2 YYEEEE. CDR3 coding DNA: TGTGCCAGCAGCGGACAGGGGGCGCTGGGCGGGGAGCTGTTTTTT. Its translation is CASSGQGALGGELFF.

V and J are TRBV18 and TRBJ1-4; tentative D call: TRBD1 (5 bases). Germline V gives CDR1 KGHSH, CDR2 LQKENI. Trimming took off 2 bases at V and 4 bases at J, with 11 bases between the two ends. The CDR3 consists of 15 residues. The CDR3 here is CASSPEPGSNEKLFF. CDR3 bases: TGTGCCAGCTCACCAGAGCCAGGGAGTAATGAAAAACTGTTTTTT.

V and J are TRBV7-6 and TRBJ2-1; 10 nucleotides align to TRBD2. The length of the CDR3 is 16 residues. Germline V gene lookup returns CDR1 SGHVS and CDR2 FNYEAQ. V lost 6 bases to trimming and J lost 5 bases; unmatched junction nucleotides: 10. The CDR3 protein is CASSPLGTSANNEQFF. The CDR3 bases are TGTGCCAGCAGTCCCCTGGGGACTAGCGCCAACAATGAGCAGTTCTTC.

The chain is built from TRBV19 and TRBJ1-3; 9 bases agree with TRBD1. The ends lost 4 bases at V and 1 base at J; junction bases unmatched: 11. The germline CDR1 and CDR2 sequences are LNHDA and SQIVND (reference sequence). The CDR3 loop spans 18 amino acids. CDR3 sequence reads: CASSTGTGLIDSGNTIYF. Here the CDR3 DNA reads TGTGCCAGTAGTACCGGGACAGGGCTTATTGATTCTGGAAACACCATATATTTT.

V and J are TRBV7-9 and TRBJ1-2; D is perhaps TRBD1 (5 bases). Trimming took 3 bases from V and 4 from J, leaving 9 bases between them. The CDR3 length is 13 residues. CDR1 SEHNR and CDR2 FQNEAQ come from the germline V gene (reference sequence). DNA for the CDR3: TGTGCCAGCAGCTTGGGACCGAGCTATGGCTACACCTTC. Protein: CASSLGPSYGYTF.

V and J are TRBV4-2 and TRBJ1-2, with unresolved D. Trimming removed 3 bases at V and 2 bases at J, with 13 bases between. This CDR3 comprises 15 residues. Germline V gene sequence: CDR1 LGHNA, CDR2 YNFKEQ. The CDR3 spells CASSQEVTVNYGYTF. In DNA form, the CDR3 reads TGTGCCAGCAGCCAGGAGGTAACAGTCAACTATGGCTACACCTTC.

V usage is TRBV5-1 and J usage is TRBJ2-5; a possible D gene is TRBD2 (5 bases). There are 13 residues in the CDR3. Looked up from germline, CDR1 is SGHRS and CDR2 is YFSETQ. V was cut by 2 bases and J by 4 bases, with 9 bases left in between. CDR3 region: CASSFEGPETQYF. CDR3 bases: TGCGCCAGCAGCTTCGAGGGTCCAGAGACCCAGTACTTC.

V usage is TRBV19 and J usage is TRBJ1-2; 11 bases are shared with TRBD1. Germline CDR1 reads LNHDA; CDR2 reads SQIVND (reference sequence). The CDR3 runs to 16 residues. The ends lost 5 bases at V and 8 bases at J; junction bases unmatched: 13. The chain's CDR3 is CASSPIRDRGILGYTF. DNA of the CDR3: TGTGCCAGTAGTCCCATCCGGGACAGGGGGATCTTGGGCTACACCTTC.

The chain links TRBV19 to TRBJ2-1; tentatively, D is TRBD1 (5 bases). Germline assignment: CDR1 LNHDA and CDR2 SQIVND (reference sequence). This CDR3 is 21 amino acids long. Trimming left V 1 base short and J 1 base short, with 26 bases between. CDR3 coding DNA: TGTGCCAGTAGTATAGCCCCCAGTTCAGGGTCCGTTCCGTTATCCTACAATGAGCAGTTCTTC. Its translation: CASSIAPSSGSVPLSYNEQFF.

The chain combines TRBV29-1 with TRBJ2-5; no firm D call. The CDR3 loop spans 14 amino acids. V shed 5 bases and J shed 4 bases, with 17 bases lying between them. Germline V gene sequence: CDR1 SQVTM, CDR2 ANQGSEA. The CDR3 spells CSVTPGSQLETQYF. The DNA of the CDR3 is TGCAGCGTTACTCCCGGCAGCCAGTTAGAGACCCAGTACTTC.